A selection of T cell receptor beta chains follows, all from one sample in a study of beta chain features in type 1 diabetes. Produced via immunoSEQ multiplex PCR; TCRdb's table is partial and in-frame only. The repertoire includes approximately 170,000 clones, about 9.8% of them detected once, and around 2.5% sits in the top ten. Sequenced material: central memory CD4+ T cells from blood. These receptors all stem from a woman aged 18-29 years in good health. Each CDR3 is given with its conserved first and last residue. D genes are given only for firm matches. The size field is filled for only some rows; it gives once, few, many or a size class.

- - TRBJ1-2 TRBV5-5 CASSLGQEGYGYTF TGTGCCAGCAGCTTAGGGCAGGAGGGCTATGGCTACACCTTC
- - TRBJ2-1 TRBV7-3 CASSLSTGNREQFF TGTGCCAGCAGCTTATCAACGGGGAATCGCGAGCAGTTCTTC
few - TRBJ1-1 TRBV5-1 CASKVQPNTEAFF TGCGCCAGCAAGGTACAGCCCAACACTGAAGCTTTCTTT
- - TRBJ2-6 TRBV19 CASNREGAGANVLTF TGTGCCAGTAACAGAGAGGGGGCTGGGGCCAACGTCCTGACTTTC
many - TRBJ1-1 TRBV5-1 CASSLEGQNTEAFF TGCGCCAGCAGCTTGGAAGGACAGAACACTGAAGCTTTCTTT
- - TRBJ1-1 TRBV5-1 CASSSAPGQNTEAFF TGCGCCAGCAGCTCAGCCCCGGGACAGAACACTGAAGCTTTCTTT
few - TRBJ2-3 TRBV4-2 CASSLADTQYF TGTGCCAGCAGCTTAGCAGATACGCAGTATTTT
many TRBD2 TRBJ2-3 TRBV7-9 CASTIGTSDRTDTQYF TGTGCCAGCACTATCGGGACTAGCGATCGCACAGATACGCAGTATTTT
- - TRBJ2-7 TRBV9 CASSTSEAYEQYF TGTGCCAGCAGCACCAGCGAGGCCTACGAGCAGTACTTC
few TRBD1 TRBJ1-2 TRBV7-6 CASSPEPGQLYGYTF TGTGCCAGCAGCCCCGAACCGGGACAGCTTTATGGCTACACCTTC
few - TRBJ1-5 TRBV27 CASSLTGSNQPQHF TGTGCCAGCAGTTTAACGGGGAGCAATCAGCCCCAGCATTTT
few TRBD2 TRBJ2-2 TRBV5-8 CASRRGTSGGATNTGELFF TGTGCCAGCAGGCGAGGGACTAGCGGGGGGGCCACGAACACCGGGGAGCTGTTTTTT
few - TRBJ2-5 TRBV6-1 CASSLGPREETQYF TGTGCCAGCAGCCTAGGGCCAAGGGAGGAGACCCAGTACTTC
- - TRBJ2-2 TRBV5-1 CASSFQTVNTGELFF TGCGCCAGCAGCTTTCAGACAGTGAACACCGGGGAGCTGTTTTTT
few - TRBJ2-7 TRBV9 CASSPRAGAGEQYF TGTGCCAGCAGCCCTCGGGCAGGGGCAGGCGAGCAGTACTTC
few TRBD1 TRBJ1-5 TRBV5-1 CASSAGDSSNQPQHF TGCGCCAGCAGCGCCGGGGACAGTAGCAATCAGCCCCAGCATTTT
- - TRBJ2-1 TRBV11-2 CASSISLGRIEQFF TGTGCCAGCAGTATATCGCTGGGGCGAATAGAGCAGTTCTTC
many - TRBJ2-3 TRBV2 CASSFLKTQYF TGTGCCAGCAGCTTTCTAAAAACGCAGTATTTT
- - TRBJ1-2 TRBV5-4 CASSLVGSDGYTF TGTGCCAGCAGCTTGGTGGGGAGCGACGGCTACACCTTC
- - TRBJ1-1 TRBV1 CTSSQDISSTEAFF TGCACCAGCAGCCAGGACATATCGAGCACTGAAGCTTTCTTT